The T cell receptor (beta chain) described here comes from a study of a mutant IDH1 vaccine in newly diagnosed glioma. Study-wide background: Patients got radiotherapy, temozolomide, or both beforehand, and most got both.

Profiled with immunoSEQ multiplex PCR; TCRdb holds only in-frame clones, not every one. There are tens of thousands of clones in the sample; about 87% occur only once, and 1.4% lies in the top ten. Time point indicated: week 23, last vaccination. Doses comprised 300 ug of mutant IDH1 20-mer peptide each, plus topical imiquimod. This CDR3 spans 16 amino acids. The germline V gene encodes CDR1 MNHEY and CDR2 SVGAGI. J lost 1 base, V lost 1 base, and 5 bases had no gene match. In this sample, this clone turned up once. Its antigen is undetermined. The receptor was isolated from a man aged 40-49 years with glioma. The sample in question was PBMCs, obtained from a glioma patient whose treatment included an IDH1 peptide vaccine. The rearrangement uses TRBV6-5 and TRBJ1-1, with 8 bases lining up with TRBD1. CDR3 nucleotide sequence: TGTGCCAGCAGTTACTGGGCCGGGACAGGGAACACTGAAGCTTTCTTT. Translated: CASSYWAGTGNTEAFF.